These 3 T cell receptor beta chains came from one sample sequenced in a study of early T cells in non-severe SARS-CoV-2 infection (dated by TCRdb to the early 2020s). Libraries came from 5' RACE. The sequencer listed for this sample is NextSeq 500. TCRdb took the public reads, trimmed them with fastp at Q25, ran MiXCR for clone calling and kept in-frame beta chains. Each entry merges the rows of one CDR3 protein and shows their most common DNA and genes. A total of 32,000 or so distinct CDR3 sequences appear in this sample, 4.5% to 7.5% of them only once. The ten largest clones capture roughly 4.4% of the sample. Sequenced: whole blood. These receptors originate from an adult who was a healthcare worker with PCR-confirmed SARS-CoV-2 infection or an uninfected control (not recorded which).

This sequence joins TRBV2 and TRBJ2-1; TRBD2 matches 7 bases. J gave up 9 bases and V 6 bases, and 8 bases lay outside the gene matches. This CDR3 region has 13 residues. Germline V gene lookup returns CDR1 SNHLY and CDR2 FYNNEI. CDR3 residues: CASSKTSRSEQFF. CDR3 nucleotides: TGTGCCAGCAGCAAGACTAGCCGCTCTGAGCAGTTCTTC.

This clonotype was found many times. The chain is built from TRBV6-5 and TRBJ2-2; 8 bases line up with TRBD2. The germline CDR1 and CDR2 sequences are MNHEY and SVGAGI. The CDR3 length is 16 residues. Trimming removed 2 bases from V and 0 bases from J; junction bases left unmatched: 2. CDR3 protein: CASSYRLASNTGELFF. Here the CDR3 DNA reads TGTGCCAGCAGTTACCGACTAGCGTCGAACACCGGGGAGCTGTTTTTT.

At least ten counts were recorded for this clonotype. The chain employs TRBV27 and TRBJ2-5; D is perhaps TRBD2 (7 bases). The germline CDR1 and CDR2 sequences are MNHEY and SMNVEV (reference sequence). The CDR3 consists of 16 residues. V lost 3 bases to trimming and J lost 4 bases, with 18 bases between them. The CDR3 loop is CASSFGGGGLGETQYF. The DNA of the CDR3 is TGTGCCAGCAGTTTTGGTGGGGGGGGCTTAGGAGAGACCCAGTACTTC.